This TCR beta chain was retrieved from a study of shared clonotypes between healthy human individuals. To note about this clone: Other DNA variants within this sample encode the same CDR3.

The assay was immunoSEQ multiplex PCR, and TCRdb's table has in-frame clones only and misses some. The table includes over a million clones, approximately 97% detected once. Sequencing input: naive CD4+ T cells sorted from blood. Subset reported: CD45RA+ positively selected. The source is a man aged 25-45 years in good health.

This CDR3 is CASSLGQIYNEQFF. CDR3 bases: TGCGCCAGCAGCCTAGGACAAATTTACAATGAGCAGTTCTTC. This sequence joins TRBV5-1 and TRBJ2-1, with D possibly matching TRBD1 (5 bases). Germline V CDR1 and CDR2: SGHRS, YFSETQ. This CDR3 spans 14 amino acids. V lost 4 bases and J 4 bases, leaving 12 bases between the germline ends.